This TCR beta chain came from a study of CD8+CD57+ T cells in acquired aplastic anemia (dated by TCRdb to the late 2010s). General notes on the study: On average, sorted CD4+ and CD8+ cells yielded 3.2 ug of extracted DNA, with a range of roughly 0.19 to 27.4 ug. Healthy donor samples averaged roughly 10 million reads for CD4+ and 11 million to 13 million for CD8+ cells. Beyond this particular receptor, the publication reports: No significant difference in CD8+ Simpson's diversity was found between patients and healthy controls (P=0.060). Roughly 30 CD8+ CDR3 sequences were shared between patients and controls but appeared highly expressed in patients and within their immunodominant clones.

Measured from the cysteine to the phenylalanine, the CDR3 is 15 residues long. The CDR3 DNA has 45 bases and is translated from base 1. The junction shows trimming of 4 bases on V and 4 bases on J, plus 17 bases between the germline ends. Reading the germline V gene gives CDR1 SGDLS and CDR2 YYNGEE. Notes on this clonotype: The specificity of this receptor is unknown. No base-level quality is on record; no much larger clone is a single base apart.

Genomic DNA was used as template for profiling of TCR beta VDJ combinations and CDR3 sequences. An Illumina HiSeq 2000 was used for TCR repertoire sequencing. Processing in the source paper ran as follows. TRBV/TRBJ rearrangement plots, CDR3 size and DJ length profiles, and Simpson's diversity index were used to evaluate the repertoires. Whichever DNA sequence was most abundant in the deep sequencing data was defined as the immunodominant clone. CDR3 amino acid sequences were screened for sharing across subjects and were compared with published repertoires and the VDJdb database. The public sequencing data were trimmed at Q25 with fastp and processed into clonotypes with MiXCR by TCRdb, which kept only in-frame beta chains. When rows share a CDR3 protein, they turn into one entry using the most common DNA and genes. The V and J calls follow TCRdb's processing rather than the paper's. This sample comprises some 180,000 distinct CDR3 sequences, 45% to 50% of them detected only once. Together, the top ten hold about 2.9% of the sample.

The study deep-sequenced TCR repertoires of sorted CD4+ and CD8+ blood T cells from severe aplastic anemia patients and healthy subjects. Ficoll-Paque density gradient centrifugation was used to isolate peripheral blood mononuclear cells. Before DNA extraction, CD4+ and CD8+ T cells were sorted with FACS or magnetic beads. Sequencing was done on a sample of sorted CD4+, CD8+, or CD8+CD57+ T cells (not recorded which) from PBMCs. This TCR was sampled from a human donor in good health. In this chain, TRBV9 is recombined with TRBJ2-5; the D gene is perhaps TRBD1, on 5 matching bases. Here is the DNA: TGTGCCAGCAGCCAACCCGGGCAGGGATCAGAGACCCAGTACTTC. Its product reads: CASSQPGQGSETQYF.